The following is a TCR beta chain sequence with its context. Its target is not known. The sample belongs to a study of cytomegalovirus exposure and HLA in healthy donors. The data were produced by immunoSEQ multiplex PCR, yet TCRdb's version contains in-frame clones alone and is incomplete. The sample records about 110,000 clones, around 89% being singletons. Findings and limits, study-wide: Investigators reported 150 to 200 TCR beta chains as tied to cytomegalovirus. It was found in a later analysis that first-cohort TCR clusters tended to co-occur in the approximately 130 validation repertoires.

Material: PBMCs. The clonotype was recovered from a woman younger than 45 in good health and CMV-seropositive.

CDR3 sequence (DNA): TGTGCCAGCTCAACCCTGGGACAGGGGGAGCGGGGCGAGCAGTACTTC. As protein: CASSTLGQGERGEQYF. The chain employs TRBV18 and TRBJ2-7; 11 bases align to TRBD1. CDR1 is KGHSH, CDR2 LQKENI, per germline. The V segment lost 5 bases and the J segment 6 bases; nucleotides outside the gene matches: 12. The CDR3 runs 16 residues.